The sequence of this TCR beta chain was determined in a study of response to subunit inactivated influenza vaccine. Germline V gene sequence: CDR1 DFQATT, CDR2 SNEGSKA (reference sequence). The CDR3 contains 14 residues. With 3 bases clipped from V and 4 bases from J, the junction kept 8 bases outside the gene matches. TCRdb independently ran MiXCR on the RT-PCR reads; one entry per CDR3 protein. This table holds 860,000 or so distinct CDR3 sequences, around 20% found once. Only a few counts were recorded for this clonotype. This clonotype originated in a man between 50 and 59 years old who received an inactivated influenza vaccine. This chain connects TRBV20-1 to TRBJ1-1, with 7 positions matching TRBD1. The sequences come from PBMCs from blood, collected around 5 days after vaccination. DNA of the CDR3: TGCAGTGCTAGTTTAGGGGGCTCGACCACTGAAGCTTTCTTT. Translated, it gives CSASLGGSTTEAFF.